The T cell receptor (beta chain) described here comes from a study of beta chain features in type 1 diabetes. The study's findings and limits: Moderate but significant shortening of TCRB CDR3s was recorded in all four CD4+ subsets from Type 1 diabetes patients.

Germline V gives CDR1 SEHNR, CDR2 FQNEAQ (reference sequence). The CDR3 runs to 15 residues. The ends lost 8 bases at V and 1 base at J; junction bases unmatched: 7. Of the isolated RNA, all was reverse transcribed, and so the sequenced material was expressed TCRB transcripts. The assay was immunoSEQ multiplex PCR, and TCRdb's table has in-frame clones only and misses some. The sample holds approximately 170,000 clones, 7% to 9% seen once. This clone was picked up a small number of times. Its antigen is as yet unknown. The chain joins TRBV7-9 to TRBJ2-5; 10 bases are shared with TRBD2. Sequencing was done on a sample of central memory CD4+ T cells from blood. The source of this sequence is a man in his late teens or twenties with type 1 diabetes. The CDR3 here is CASLGASGSQETQYF. CDR3 coding DNA: TGTGCCAGCCTCGGGGCTAGCGGGAGCCAAGAGACCCAGTACTTC.